Listed here are 3 T cell receptor beta chains from one sample, sequenced in a study of regulatory T cells in long-lasting Graves disease (dated by TCRdb to the early 2020s). The library relied on multiplex PCR. Sequencing used an Illumina HiSeq 4000. TCR beta libraries were built with iRepertoire HTBI primers and Arm-PCR amplification of CDR3 regions. The public reads were run again by TCRdb, first through fastp at Q25 and then through MiXCR, and only productive beta chains were kept. CDR3 protein sequences are deduplicated, and each keeps its most common genes and DNA. The sample table contains around 400,000 distinct CDR3 sequences; only one count was recorded for 23% of them. Of the sample, roughly 28% is held by the ten largest clones. Per the publication, the time point label means: persistent/refractory GD, antithyroid drugs over 5 years with positive TRAb. For both TCR sequencing and RNA sequencing, RNA was extracted from PBMCs in TRIzol.

Sequenced here: peripheral blood mononuclear cells (PBMCs), sampled when the disease was refractory, from a patient treated with antithyroid drugs. These receptors all stem from a female donor with Graves disease.

Details on this clonotype: This may be a read error, as it is one base from a much larger clone. The rearrangement links TRBV2 to TRBJ2-7, with 9 bases identical to TRBD2. Germline V lookup: CDR1 SNHLY, CDR2 FYNNEI. There are 13 residues in the CDR3. The CDR3, as DNA: TGTGCCAGCAGTAGCGGGAGGACCTACGAGCGGTACTTC. Protein sequence: CASSSGRTYERYF. The full variable domain, with the rest looked up from reference TRBV2 and TRBJ2-7, is EPEVTQTPSHQVTQMGQEVILRCVPISNHLYFYWYRQILGQKVEFLVSFYNNEISEKSEIFDDQFSVERPDGSNFTLKIRSTKLEDSAMYFCASSSGRTYERYFGPGTRLTVT.

This clonotype has only a few counts. The chain joins TRBV20-1 to TRBJ2-7, with TRBD1 matching over 7 bases. V dropped 0 bases and J dropped 7; count of bases not matched to a gene: 12. Germline values: CDR1 DFQATT, CDR2 SNEGSKA (reference sequence). The CDR3 loop spans 15 amino acids. The CDR3 is CSAREPRAGGFEQYF. The CDR3 DNA reads as TGCAGTGCTAGAGAACCCAGGGCAGGGGGTTTTGAGCAGTACTTC.

This chain uses TRBV9 with TRBJ1-1; no firm D call. Germline-derived CDR1 and CDR2 are SGDLS and YYNGEE. V dropped 4 bases and J dropped 4 bases, with 20 bases sitting between them. The CDR3 length is 16 residues. The CDR3 nucleotides are TGTGCCAGCAGCCCGCGAATGCAGGTGACGACCACTGAAGCTTTCTTT. This translates into CASSPRMQVTTTEAFF.